This paragraph reports one TCR beta chain. The sample is drawn from a study of blood T cell repertoires in COVID-19. The wider study: Acute-phase and convalescent COVID-19 samples originated in the United States, Italy and Spain.

The V gene lost 4 bases and the J gene lost 5 bases, with 10 bases spanning the gap. Germline CDR1 is KGHDR and CDR2 is SFDVKD. The CDR3 spans 13 residues. Per the original data handling: By means of reference gene primer amplification, nucleated cell counts were estimated. TCRdb keeps only in-frame clones here, not all; method: immunoSEQ multiplex PCR. That table furnishes V, J and clone size, whereas the DNA furnished D and trimming. The table lists more than 110,000 clones, 75% to 90% of them singletons. Material: peripheral blood. This chain uses TRBV24-1 with TRBJ2-5; a possible D gene is TRBD2 (6 bases). The clonotype originates from a human donor in a cohort sampled during active COVID-19. In DNA form, the CDR3 reads TGTGCCACCAGTGAGGGTGGGAGGGAGACCCAGTACTTC. The encoded protein is CATSEGGRETQYF.